The 27 T cell receptor beta chains below were found in one sample sequenced in a study of vaccination effects on CD4 cells after COVID-19. These receptors have no known antigen. Antigen-specific CD4+ T cells were first expanded with viral peptide pools by the ViraFEST assay and only then sequenced. Cells that had been cultured for less than 13 days were the source of isolated CD4+ T cells. Prior SARS-CoV-2 infection was absent in the vaccine recipients, as shown by negative nucleocapsid antibodies. Using immunoSEQ multiplex PCR, the repertoire was profiled, and TCRdb retains in-frame clones only, with some absent. The sample contains 27,000 or so clones, 65% to 75% of which appear only once. Sequenced here: CD4+ T cells from PBMCs cultured with SARS-CoV-2 spike peptides, sampled before COVID-19 vaccination. Receptors were obtained from a human donor who received a COVID-19 vaccine.

This clone was found a few times. The chain employs TRBV2 and TRBJ1-3; D is undetermined. This CDR3 has 14 residues. Germline CDR1 SNHLY, CDR2 FYNNEI. V lost 6 bases and J lost 4, with 13 bases in between. The CDR3 spells CASSPSVSGNTIYF. CDR3 DNA sequence: TGTGCCAGCAGCCCTTCCGTATCAGGAAACACCATATATTTT.

The gene calls are TRBV6-1 and TRBJ2-1, with 7 bases identical to TRBD1. The germline V gene has CDR1 MNHNS and CDR2 SASEGT. CDR3 size: 12 residues. J lost 10 bases, V lost 6 bases, and 6 bases had no gene match. CDR3 protein: CASSLGTAEQFF. The CDR3 bases are TGTGCCAGCAGCCTCGGGACAGCCGAGCAGTTCTTC.

The chain has TRBV4-2 and TRBJ2-6; D is perhaps TRBD2 (6 bases). This CDR3 spans 13 amino acids. CDR1 is LGHNA and CDR2 is YNFKEQ in the germline V gene. Trimming pared 8 bases from V and 4 bases from J, leaving 9 bases between. In nucleotides, the CDR3 is TGTGCCAGCGGCGGGACCGGGGCCAACGTCCTGACTTTC. Encoded protein: CASGGTGANVLTF.

This clone was found a few times. The rearrangement joins TRBV18 to TRBJ2-3; 12 nucleotides align to TRBD1. The J segment lost 4 bases and the V segment lost 6 bases, leaving 11 bases of the junction unmatched. CDR1 and CDR2 (germline): KGHSH, LQKENI. The CDR3 spans 17 residues. DNA of the CDR3: TGTGCCAGCTCGCAATTAGGCGGGACAGGGGGCCCAGATACGCAGTATTTT. It is translated as CASSQLGGTGGPDTQYF. The variable domain in full, completed from reference TRBV18 and TRBJ2-3, reads NAGVMQNPRHLVRRRGQEARLRCSPMKGHSHVYWYRQLPEEGLKFMVYLQKENIIDESGMPKERFSAEFPKEGPSILRIQQVVRGDSAAYFCASSQLGGTGGPDTQYFGPGTRLTVL.

This clone was observed a handful of times. The V gene is TRBV10-3, the J gene TRBJ1-2; perhaps TRBD1 as D (6 bases). V was shortened by 7 bases and J by 5 bases, with 14 bases between the two germline ends. The V gene's germline CDR1 is ENHRY and CDR2 SYGVKD. This CDR3 is 13 amino acids long. CDR3 in DNA: TGTGCCATCACTGTGGACAGACAGTATGGCTACACCTTC. Translated, it gives CAITVDRQYGYTF.

The genes are TRBV10-3 and TRBJ1-1; D unresolved. V was cut by 3 bases and J by 0 bases, with 11 bases left in between. Germline loops: CDR1 ENHRY, CDR2 SYGVKD. The CDR3 length is 15 residues. In DNA form, the CDR3 reads TGTGCCATCAGTGAAGGGAGAGGGTTGAACACTGAAGCTTTCTTT. Protein sequence: CAISEGRGLNTEAFF.

V is TRBV9 and J is TRBJ2-7; 7 nucleotides agree with TRBD1. The CDR3 has 14 residues. The V and J ends lost 6 bases and 1 base, in that order; junction bases with no gene match: 7. Germline CDR1 and CDR2: SGDLS and YYNGEE. The CDR3: CASTRDSLSYEQYF. The CDR3 region has the DNA TGTGCCAGCACCCGGGACAGCCTATCCTACGAGCAGTACTTC.

This clone was detected once. The CDR3 sequence: CASSSQSRDTLHNEQFF. The CDR3, as DNA: TGTGCCAGCAGCTCGCAATCGCGGGACACTCTTCACAATGAGCAGTTCTTC. This rearrangement joins TRBV7-9 to TRBJ2-1; the D gene could be TRBD1 or TRBD2 (6 bases each). The CDR3 loop spans 17 amino acids. CDR1 is SEHNR, CDR2 FQNEAQ, per germline (reference sequence). V gave up 4 bases and J gave up 5 bases, with 21 bases separating them.

The genes are TRBV5-1 and TRBJ1-4; the D is unclear. Trimming left V 5 bases short and J 3 bases short, with 8 bases between. The CDR3 is made up of 13 amino acids. The germline CDR1 and CDR2 sequences are SGHRS and YFSETQ. The CDR3 nucleotides read TGCGCCAGCAGTCGTGCGGCTAATGAAAAACTGTTTTTT. It translates to CASSRAANEKLFF.

The rearrangement links TRBV20-1 to TRBJ2-7; D gene uncertain. This CDR3 is built from 11 residues. Germline V gene data show CDR1 as DFQATT and CDR2 as SNEGSKA (reference sequence). V lost 0 bases and J 6 bases, leaving 6 bases between the germline ends. This CDR3 is CSARDQFEQYF. In DNA, the CDR3 is TGCAGTGCTAGAGATCAATTCGAGCAGTACTTC.

The chain recombines TRBV2 with TRBJ2-1; D not certain. V was cut by 2 bases and J by 6 bases, with 5 bases left in between. This CDR3 has 12 residues. Looked up from germline, CDR1 is SNHLY and CDR2 is FYNNEI. The CDR3 DNA follows: TGTGCCAGCAGTGAATTTAGCAATGAGCAGTTCTTC. Its translation is CASSEFSNEQFF.

The chain joins TRBV6-5 to TRBJ2-7; D ambiguous. This CDR3 is built from 15 residues. Trimming removed 7 bases from V and 12 bases from J, with 28 bases in between. Per the germline V gene, CDR1 is MNHEY and CDR2 is SVGAGI. The CDR3 DNA is TGTGCCAGCACATCTCGGTCCCGGCTTAGGACCGATCTGTACTTC. Amino acids: CASTSRSRLRTDLYF.

The chain uses TRBV19 and TRBJ1-1; D is unclear. The CDR3 covers 15 residues. Germline lookup yields CDR1 LNHDA and CDR2 SQIVND (reference sequence). V gave up 7 bases and J gave up 2 bases, with 17 bases separating them. The chain's CDR3 is CASTPGRGVNTEAFF. As DNA, the CDR3 is TGTGCCAGTACCCCCGGACGTGGGGTCAACACTGAAGCTTTCTTT.

V usage is TRBV7-9 and J usage is TRBJ1-2, with D unresolved. The CDR3 has 13 amino acids. CDR1 is SEHNR and CDR2 is FQNEAQ in the germline V gene (reference sequence). Between the trimmed V and J ends, which lost 5 bases and 4 bases, there was a span of 11 bases. Here the CDR3 DNA reads TGTGCCAGCAGCCCGAACCTCGGCTATGGCTACACCTTC. Translation: CASSPNLGYGYTF.

The J gene is TRBJ2-3, the V gene TRBV14, with TRBD1 as a possible D gene (5 bases). This CDR3 is built from 15 residues. Germline assignment: CDR1 SGHDN and CDR2 FVKESK. Trimming cost V 0 bases and J 5 bases, with 12 bases left between them. The CDR3 sequence is CASSQEGWGGDTQYF. For the CDR3, the DNA is TGTGCCAGCAGCCAAGAAGGGTGGGGCGGAGATACGCAGTATTTT.

On this clone: Other DNA variants within this sample encode the same CDR3. The V and J genes are TRBV10-3 and TRBJ2-1, with 10 positions matching TRBD2. Germline trimming cut 8 bases from V and 7 bases from J; bases unmatched to any gene: 5. The germline V gene has CDR1 ENHRY and CDR2 SYGVKD. The CDR3 runs 13 residues. CDR3 in DNA: TGTGCCATCGGTCTAGCGGGAGCTAATGAGCAGTTCTTC. This encodes CAIGLAGANEQFF.

The chain has TRBV12-3 or TRBV12-4 and TRBJ2-7; D tentatively fits TRBD1 or TRBD2 (5 bases each). V gave up 3 bases and J gave up 4 bases, with 10 bases separating them. The CDR3 length is 13 residues. The CDR3 here is CASSLKGSYEQYF. In nucleotides, the CDR3 is TGTGCCAGCAGTTTGAAGGGGAGTTACGAGCAGTACTTC.

The chain joins TRBV20-1 to TRBJ2-4, with 9 bases fitting TRBD2. V was clipped by 3 bases and J by 3 bases; unmatched bases: 6. The CDR3 has 15 residues. The V gene's germline CDR1 is DFQATT and CDR2 SNEGSKA (reference sequence). The CDR3 region has the DNA TGCAGTGCTAGTCTAGCGGGACGGGGCAAAAACATTCAGTACTTC. Protein product: CSASLAGRGKNIQYF.

The chain uses TRBV11-2 and TRBJ2-7; 11 bases are shared with TRBD2. Germline CDR1 is SGHAT and CDR2 is FQNNGV. V lost 6 bases, J lost 6 bases, and 13 bases stayed unmatched. The CDR3 runs to 16 residues. CDR3 amino acids: CASRPRQLAGAFEQYF. Here the CDR3 DNA reads TGTGCCAGCAGACCAAGACAACTAGCGGGAGCTTTCGAGCAGTACTTC.

The rearrangement joins TRBV15 to TRBJ1-4; the D is unclear. Trimming pared 2 bases from V and 0 bases from J, leaving 10 bases between. Germline assignment: CDR1 LNHNV and CDR2 YYDKDF (reference sequence). This CDR3 has 16 residues. CDR3 loop: CATSRPGRTTNEKLFF. The CDR3 coding sequence is TGTGCCACCAGCAGACCCGGACGGACAACTAATGAAAAACTGTTTTTT. Full variable domain (missing parts from reference TRBV15 and TRBJ1-4): DAMVIQNPRYQVTQFGKPVTLSCSQTLNHNVMYWYQQKSSQAPKLLFHYYDKDFNNEADTPDNFQSRRPNTSFCFLDIRSPGLGDTAMYLCATSRPGRTTNEKLFFGSGTQLSVL.

This clone was detected a few times. The chain joins TRBV6-4 to TRBJ1-2, with unresolved D. Trimming left V 0 bases short and J 5 bases short, with 7 bases between. Germline lookup yields CDR1 MRHNA and CDR2 SNTAGT. This CDR3 has 13 amino acids. Written as DNA, the CDR3 is TGTGCCAGCAGTGACTCGTCCCGGTATGGCTACACCTTC. This translates into CASSDSSRYGYTF.

V usage is TRBV2 and J usage is TRBJ1-1; 11 nucleotides align to TRBD1. Germline V CDR1 and CDR2: SNHLY, FYNNEI. Unmatched junction bases numbered 6, after V lost 9 bases and J lost 6 bases. The CDR3 totals 13 residues. CDR3 sequence: CARIGQGASEAFF. The DNA of the CDR3 is TGTGCCAGGATAGGACAGGGGGCTTCTGAAGCTTTCTTT.

DNA of the CDR3: TGTGCCAGCACTTTTCGGCGTAGTCAGGGGAGGAGAGGGACTGAAGCTTTCTTT. Translated: CASTFRRSQGRRGTEAFF. The V and J genes are TRBV7-2 and TRBJ1-1; a weak D match, TRBD1 (6 bases). The CDR3 is made up of 18 amino acids. With 7 bases removed from V and 5 bases from J, the gap between germline ends came to 29 bases. Germline V gene lookup returns CDR1 SGHTA and CDR2 FQGNSA.

This clone appeared once. J is TRBJ2-3 and V is TRBV4-1; D gene uncertain. CDR1 MGHRA and CDR2 YSYEKL come from the germline V gene. The CDR3 sequence is 12 residues long. V was pared by 1 base and J by 6 bases, with 5 bases between. The CDR3 DNA reads as TGCGCCAGCAGCCAAGTATCTGATACGCAGTATTTT. Its translation is CASSQVSDTQYF.

This clone has just a few counts. The chain uses TRBV5-1 and TRBJ2-3; 10 positions match TRBD2. Germline V lookup: CDR1 SGHRS, CDR2 YFSETQ. The CDR3 covers 18 residues. V lost 0 bases and J lost 2; bases outside the gene matches: 9. The CDR3 spells CASSLESGRAGDTDTQYF. The CDR3 DNA follows: TGCGCCAGCAGCTTGGAAAGCGGGAGGGCCGGGGACACAGATACGCAGTATTTT.

The chain has TRBV7-9 and TRBJ1-1; D is unclear. The CDR3 length is 13 residues. Trimming pared 2 bases from V and 0 bases from J, leaving 4 bases between. Germline assignment: CDR1 SEHNR and CDR2 FQNEAQ (reference sequence). CDR3 amino acids: CASSLSVNTEAFF. CDR3 nucleotides: TGTGCCAGCAGCTTATCGGTGAACACTGAAGCTTTCTTT.

This sequence joins TRBV19 and TRBJ1-1, with TRBD1 matching 7 bases. This CDR3 has 14 amino acids. Germline CDR1 and CDR2: LNHDA and SQIVND (reference sequence). V lost 3 bases to trimming and J lost 4 bases; unmatched junction nucleotides: 5. The CDR3 nucleotides read TGTGCCAGTAGTATGATACAGGGGTCCACTGAAGCTTTCTTT. This sequence encodes CASSMIQGSTEAFF. The full variable domain, rest sourced from reference TRBV19 and TRBJ1-1, is DGGITQSPKYLFRKEGQNVTLSCEQNLNHDAMYWYRQDPGQGLRLIYYSQIVNDFQKGDIAEGYSVSREKKESFPLTVTSAQKNPTAFYLCASSMIQGSTEAFFGQGTRLTVV.